This is a list of T cell receptor beta chains from one sample in a study of blood T cell repertoires in COVID-19. Assay: immunoSEQ multiplex PCR; the TCRdb copy retains only in-frame clones and omits some. This table holds some 250,000 clones, roughly 88% found once. The sample consisted of peripheral blood. These receptor sequences come from a woman in her 30s with acute or convalescent COVID-19. Both conserved end residues are part of each CDR3. D genes are given only for firm matches. Some rows mark clone size as missing; the rest say once, few, many or name a class of expanded clone.

cdr3_length d_call clone_size j_call v_call cdr3_nt cdr3_aa
19 TRBD2 . TRBJ2-2 TRBV24-1 TGTGCCACCAGTGATTTGCCGAAACCGGGACTAGCGAACACCGGGGAGCTGTTTTTT CATSDLPKPGLANTGELFF
16 . . TRBJ2-7 TRBV29-1 TGCAGCGTTGAAGGGGTGTGGGGGCGCCCGCCCTACGAGCAGTACTTC CSVEGVWGRPPYEQYF
15 . . TRBJ2-5 TRBV7-2 TGTGCCAGCAGCCTAGGGCTGGGGCACCAAGAGACCCAGTACTTC CASSLGLGHQETQYF
13 . . TRBJ1-6 TRBV12-5 TGTGCTAGTTCTCCAGGGGCAAGGTCACCCCTCCACTTT CASSPGARSPLHF
14 . . TRBJ2-7 TRBV27 TGTGCCAGCAGTTCAGCCCTAGGTTTCGGCGAGCAGTACTTC CASSSALGFGEQYF
18 . once TRBJ2-3 TRBV11-2 TGTGCCAGCAGCTTAGTAGGGAGGGGGGCCATAAAAGGAGATACGCAGTATTTT CASSLVGRGAIKGDTQYF
14 . . TRBJ2-2 TRBV11-2 TGTGCCAGCAGCTTAGTTCGTTCCACCGGGGAGCTGTTTTTT CASSLVRSTGELFF
15 . . TRBJ2-7 TRBV6-2/TRBV6-3 TGTGCCAGCAGTCGAGATAATAGCCCGTTGAGAGGGCAGTACTTC CASSRDNSPLRGQYF
16 TRBD1 . TRBJ1-3 TRBV19 TGTGCCAGTAGTCCGATCGACAGGGGGCCTGGAAACACCATATATTTT CASSPIDRGPGNTIYF
12 . . TRBJ1-1 TRBV27 TGTGCCTCCCGGACAGCGAACACTGAAGCTTTCTTT CASRTANTEAFF
15 TRBD1 . TRBJ2-2 TRBV18 TGTGCCAGCTCACCCGGGGACAGGGTTTCCGGGGAGCTGTTTTTT CASSPGDRVSGELFF
17 TRBD2 once TRBJ2-3 TRBV7-9 TGTGCCAGCAGCCCACGGGTAGCGGGAGGGAACACAGATACGCAGTATTTT CASSPRVAGGNTDTQYF
15 TRBD1 once TRBJ1-2 TRBV30 TGTGCCTGGAGTGGTCGGGACAGGGGAGGGTATGGCTACACCTTC CAWSGRDRGGYGYTF
12 TRBD1 . TRBJ1-1 TRBV29-1 TGCAGCGTTGAAGGACAGGGACCTGAAGCTTTCTTT CSVEGQGPEAFF
13 . once TRBJ2-7 TRBV7-9 TGTGCCAGCTCGGAGGGAGTAGCCTACGAGCAGTACTTC CASSEGVAYEQYF
15 TRBD1 . TRBJ1-4 TRBV7-2 TGTGCCAGCAGCCGGACAGGGAAGGGGAATGAAAAACTGTTTTTT CASSRTGKGNEKLFF
14 . . TRBJ1-6 TRBV6-6 TGTGCCAGCCACAGGGACTCCTATAATTCACCCCTCCACTTT CASHRDSYNSPLHF
15 . . TRBJ1-4 TRBV2 TGTGCCAGCAGTGAAAGAGAAACAGAGGGTGAAAAACTGTTTTTT CASSERETEGEKLFF
17 . . TRBJ2-2 TRBV19 TGTGCCAGTCGCCCAGCGGGCGTTAAGGCGAACACCGGGGAGCTGTTTTTT CASRPAGVKANTGELFF
15 TRBD1 few TRBJ1-4 TRBV5-5 TGTGCCAGCAGAGGACAGGGGGCCGCTAATGAAAAACTGTTTTTT CASRGQGAANEKLFF
15 . . TRBJ1-3 TRBV19 TGTGCCAGTAGTATCGGACATATCTCTGGAAACACCATATATTTT CASSIGHISGNTIYF
15 TRBD2 . TRBJ2-7 TRBV18 TGTGCCAGCTCGGAAGGTCTAGCGGGCTCCTACGAGCAGTACTTC CASSEGLAGSYEQYF
16 TRBD2 . TRBJ2-7 TRBV5-6 TGTGCCAGCAGCTTGTTTCTAGCGGGAGCATTTGCCGAGCAGTACTTC CASSLFLAGAFAEQYF
14 . . TRBJ2-5 TRBV29-1 TGCAGCGCACCAGGCCGGGGGATCGGAGAGACCCAGTACTTC CSAPGRGIGETQYF
15 . . TRBJ2-7 TRBV6-5 TGTGCCAGCAAATACTCGGGACAAGGATACTACGAGCAGTACTTC CASKYSGQGYYEQYF
13 . . TRBJ1-1 TRBV4-3 TGCGCCAGCAGCCAAGTAATGAACACTGAAGCTTTCTTT CASSQVMNTEAFF
16 TRBD1 . TRBJ1-3 TRBV7-9 TGTGCCAGCAGCTCATCAGGGGGCGCTGACGGAAACACCATATATTTT CASSSSGGADGNTIYF
14 . . TRBJ1-5 TRBV30 TGTGCCTGGAATAAGGGGTGGGGCAATCAGCCCCAGCATTTT CAWNKGWGNQPQHF
13 . . TRBJ2-7 TRBV11-3 TGTGCCAGCAGCTATGGACAGAGCTACGAGCAGTACTTC CASSYGQSYEQYF
15 TRBD1 . TRBJ1-5 TRBV10-3 TGTGCCATCAGTGAGTCCGGGACAGTAAATCAGCCCCAGCATTTT CAISESGTVNQPQHF
17 TRBD2 . TRBJ2-7 TRBV13 TGTGCCAGCAGCTCCGGGACTAGCGGGATGATCTCCTACGAGCAGTACTTC CASSSGTSGMISYEQYF
13 . . TRBJ2-2 TRBV6-5 TGTGCCAGCAGTTACTCGCGCACCGGGGAGCTGTTTTTT CASSYSRTGELFF
13 . . TRBJ1-2 TRBV7-8 TGTGCCAGCAGCGTTACAGGGCGGTATGGCTACACCTTC CASSVTGRYGYTF
15 TRBD1 . TRBJ1-2 TRBV4-1 TGCGCCAGCAGCCAAGTCAGACAGGGAAACTATGGCTACACCTTC CASSQVRQGNYGYTF
21 TRBD2 once TRBJ2-2 TRBV4-3 TGCGCCAGCAGCCAAGTTCCCCCGTTCTTTAGCGGGACCACGAACACCGGGGAGCTGTTTTTT CASSQVPPFFSGTTNTGELFF
19 TRBD2 . TRBJ2-7 TRBV7-9 TGTGCCAGCAGCTCACAACAGAATAAAGGACTAGCGGGGTCCTACGAGCAGTACTTC CASSSQQNKGLAGSYEQYF
14 . . TRBJ1-1 TRBV19 TGTGCCAGTAGTATAGGAGGGTTGGGCACTGAAGCTTTCTTT CASSIGGLGTEAFF
14 TRBD2 . TRBJ2-5 TRBV27 TGTGCCAGCGCACTAGCGGGAAGGGGAGAGACCCAGTACTTC CASALAGRGETQYF
14 . . TRBJ1-1 TRBV5-1 TGCGCCAGCACCAGGGGCTCGATGAACACTGAAGCTTTCTTT CASTRGSMNTEAFF
16 TRBD2 . TRBJ2-1 TRBV3-1/TRBV3-2 TGTGCCAGCAGCCACAGACTAGCGGGAAAGTACAATGAGCAGTTCTTC CASSHRLAGKYNEQFF
11 . . TRBJ2-3 TRBV12-3/TRBV12-4 TGTGCCAGCAACTCCGTGGATACGCAGTATTTT CASNSVDTQYF
16 . . TRBJ2-1 TRBV25-1 TGTGCCAGCAGTGAATGGGGGCTAGCGGCCTACAATGAGCAGTTCTTC CASSEWGLAAYNEQFF
18 TRBD2 . TRBJ2-7 TRBV3-1/TRBV3-2 TGTGCCAGCAGACAGGGACTAGCGGGAGAGCCCAGCCCCTACGAGCAGTACTTC CASRQGLAGEPSPYEQYF
16 . . TRBJ1-4 TRBV9 TGTGCCAGCAGCGTTCAAGGCGGGGGGCAGGGGGAAAAACTGTTTTTT CASSVQGGGQGEKLFF
14 . few TRBJ2-7 TRBV5-4 TGTGCCAGCAGCGGGGGACTTGTCTCCTACGAGCAGTACTTC CASSGGLVSYEQYF
15 . . TRBJ1-5 TRBV9 TGTGCCAGCAGCGTAGGCGGGGGCCTCGATCAGCCCCAGCATTTT CASSVGGGLDQPQHF
15 TRBD2 . TRBJ2-2 TRBV7-3 TGTGCCAGCAGCACCCTAGCGGGAGTTACCGGGGAGCTGTTTTTT CASSTLAGVTGELFF
15 TRBD1 . TRBJ1-1 TRBV19 TGTGCCAGTAGTCCAAGACAGGGGATGACCACTGAAGCTTTCTTT CASSPRQGMTTEAFF
14 TRBD1 . TRBJ1-2 TRBV14 TGTGCCAGCAGCCACGGACAGGGGACCTATGGCTACACCTTC CASSHGQGTYGYTF
15 TRBD2 . TRBJ2-5 TRBV20-1 TGCAGTGCTAGTTCCACGGGAGGGAGACAAGAGACCCAGTACTTC CSASSTGGRQETQYF
12 . . TRBJ2-3 TRBV9 TGTGCCAGCAGCGTTCCAACAGATACGCAGTATTTT CASSVPTDTQYF